The entry that follows covers one T cell receptor (beta chain) sequence. This sample is drawn from a study of blood T cell repertoires in COVID-19. Here immunoSEQ multiplex PCR was the method, and the copy in TCRdb shows in-frame clones only, minus some. The profile shows about 190,000 clones, less than 85% of them singletons. Germline V lookup: CDR1 MNHEY, CDR2 SVGAGI. The V end was cut by 0 bases, the J end by 8 bases, with 10 bases between. CDR3 length equals 13 residues. This sequence was found in an elderly woman with active or convalescent COVID-19. The V gene is TRBV6-5, the J gene TRBJ1-2; D is ambiguous. The sample comprised peripheral blood. Written as DNA, the CDR3 is TGTGCCAGCAGTTACTCGATGTTCGGGGGCTACACCTTC. This sequence encodes CASSYSMFGGYTF.